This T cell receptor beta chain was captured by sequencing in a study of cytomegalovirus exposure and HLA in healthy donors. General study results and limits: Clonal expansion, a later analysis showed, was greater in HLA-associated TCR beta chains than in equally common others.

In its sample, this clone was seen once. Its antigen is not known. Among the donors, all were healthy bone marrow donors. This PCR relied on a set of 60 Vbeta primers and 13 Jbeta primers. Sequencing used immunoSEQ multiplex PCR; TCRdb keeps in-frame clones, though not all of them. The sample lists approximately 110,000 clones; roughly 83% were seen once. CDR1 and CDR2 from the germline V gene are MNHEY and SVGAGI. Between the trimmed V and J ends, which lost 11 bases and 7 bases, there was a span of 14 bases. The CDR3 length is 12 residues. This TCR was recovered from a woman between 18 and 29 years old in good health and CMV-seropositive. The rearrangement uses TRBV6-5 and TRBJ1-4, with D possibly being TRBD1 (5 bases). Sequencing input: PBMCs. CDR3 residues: CAVGGGIEKLFF. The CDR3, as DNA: TGTGCCGTCGGCGGGGGTATTGAAAAACTGTTTTTT.